Each of the 18 T cell receptor beta chains below was sequenced from the same sample in a study of blood T cells in healthy people across ages. A second about 7 to 12 cycle PCR used barcoded and J-beta primers. TCRdb processed the 5' RACE reads anew with MiXCR; each CDR3 protein has one entry. Among about 1,500,000 distinct CDR3 sequences listed, over 25% were seen once. Sequenced: blood. The receptors stem from a woman in her thirties in good health.

Worth noting for this clonotype: Relative to the germline gene, one junction end is altered; a read error may explain this. V and J are TRBV7-9 and TRBJ2-6; D gene ambiguous. Germline V CDR1 and CDR2: SEHNR, FQNEAQ (reference sequence). The CDR3 has 17 amino acids. CDR3 bases: TGTGCCAGCAGCTTCCACTTAAACACATCTGTGGCCAACGTCCTGACTTTC. Its translation is CASSFHLNTSVANVLTF. The full variable domain, completed using reference TRBV7-9 and TRBJ2-6, is DTGVSQNPRHKITKRGQNVTFRCDPISEHNRLYWYRQTLGQGPEFLTYFQNEAQLEKSRLLSDRFSAERPKGSFSTLEIQRTEQGDSAMYLCASSFHLNTSVANVLTFGAGSRLTVL.

This chain links TRBV5-1 with TRBJ2-7; D ambiguous. The V gene's germline CDR1 is SGHRS and CDR2 YFSETQ. The V gene lost 0 bases and the J gene lost 3 bases, with 13 bases spanning the gap. CDR3 length: 15 amino acids. Here the CDR3 reads CASSLAPGTDYEQYF. In DNA, the CDR3 is TGCGCCAGCAGCTTGGCCCCGGGCACCGACTACGAGCAGTACTTC.

This clonotype was counted at least ten times. The chain links TRBV5-6 to TRBJ2-7, with 10 bases lining up with TRBD1. The germline V gene has CDR1 SGHDT and CDR2 YYEEEE. The V segment lost 2 bases and the J segment 5 bases; nucleotides outside the gene matches: 7. The CDR3 extends over 15 amino acids. This chain's CDR3 is CASSFPGQGYNEQYF. The CDR3 nucleotides are TGTGCCAGCAGCTTTCCGGGACAGGGGTACAACGAGCAGTACTTC.

The CDR3 DNA is TGTGCCATCAGTGCACCTAGCGGGGATGCAGATACGCAGTATTTT. Translation gives CAISAPSGDADTQYF. V gene TRBV10-3 combines with J gene TRBJ2-3; TRBD2 matches at 9 bases. CDR1 is ENHRY, CDR2 SYGVKD, per germline. This CDR3 contains 15 residues. V dropped 4 bases and J dropped 4; count of bases not matched to a gene: 6.

In its sample, this clonotype was seen many times. The rearrangement links TRBV7-2 to TRBJ2-7; 14 nucleotides match TRBD2. The CDR3 contains 15 residues. Per the germline V gene, CDR1 is SGHTA and CDR2 is FQGNSA. With V trimmed by 4 bases and J by 6 bases, 5 bases remained unmatched. The CDR3 DNA sequence: TGTGCCAGCAGCTCGGGACTAGCGGGGGCCGTCGAGCAGTACTTC. It specifies CASSSGLAGAVEQYF.

The gene calls are TRBV29-1 and TRBJ1-2; no reliable D call. This CDR3 has 13 residues. V lost 1 base, J lost 4 bases, and 10 bases lay in between. Germline lookup yields CDR1 SQVTM and CDR2 ANQGSEA. In nucleotides, the CDR3 is TGCAGCGTTGAAGTGCGGGCCTTCTATGGCTACACCTTC. As protein: CSVEVRAFYGYTF.

At least ten counts were recorded for this clonotype. The chain employs TRBV10-3 and TRBJ1-2; D call uncertain. Trimming stripped 9 bases from V and 2 bases from J, with 13 bases between. Germline V gene data show CDR1 as ENHRY and CDR2 as SYGVKD. CDR3 length: 13 amino acids. The CDR3 is CAITPQQNYGYTF. CDR3 bases: TGTGCCATTACACCCCAACAAAACTATGGCTACACCTTC.

A note on this clonotype: A read error may be the cause here, since a much bigger clone is one base away. V is TRBV7-2 and J is TRBJ2-5; 10 bases fit TRBD2. Germline-derived CDR1 and CDR2 are SGHTA and FQGNSA. CDR3 length: 16 residues. CDR3 residues: CAGSSLLAGVGETQYF. CDR3 in DNA: TGTGCCGGCAGCTCCCTCCTAGCGGGAGTGGGAGAGACCCAGTACTTC.

As to this clonotype: A much larger clone sits a single nucleotide away, making a read error possible. The gene calls are TRBV5-1 and TRBJ2-5; D is perhaps TRBD2 (6 bases). The J call may be wrong; the DNA end is better matched by TRBJ2-1. Germline loops: CDR1 SGHRS, CDR2 YFSETQ. This CDR3 is 15 amino acids long. The CDR3 spells CASSLPGRYQETQFF. The CDR3 region has the DNA TGCGCCAGCAGCTTGCCGGGGAGGTACCAAGAGACCCAGTTCTTC.

The V and J genes are TRBV20-1 and TRBJ1-2, with D hard to call. CDR1 and CDR2 from the germline V gene are DFQATT and SNEGSKA (reference sequence). The CDR3 consists of 13 residues. The V end lost 6 bases, the J end lost 1 base, and 12 bases lay between the germline ends. The chain's CDR3 is CSARPDGNYGYTF. The CDR3 nucleotides are TGCAGTGCCAGACCAGACGGTAACTATGGCTACACCTTC.

This clonotype was counted only a few times. The V and J genes are TRBV12-3 or TRBV12-4 and TRBJ2-5, with TRBD1 identical over 10 bases. J lost 5 bases, V lost 8 bases, and 2 bases had no gene match. The CDR3 contains 12 residues. CDR3 amino acids: CASLGQGETQYF. CDR3 nucleotide sequence: TGTGCCAGCCTGGGACAGGGGGAGACCCAGTACTTC.

V usage is TRBV12-3 or TRBV12-4 and J usage is TRBJ2-2, with TRBD1 matching over 8 bases. This CDR3 spans 17 amino acids. J lost 4 bases, V lost 7 bases, and 14 bases had no gene match. The CDR3, as DNA: TGTGCCAGCACCATAATCCTTGGACAGGGCTTCACCGGGGAGCTGTTTTTT. Its protein is CASTIILGQGFTGELFF.

The chain joins TRBV5-5 to TRBJ2-5; a weak D match, TRBD2 (6 bases). Germline lookup yields CDR1 SGHKS and CDR2 YYEKEE (reference sequence). This CDR3 is built from 16 residues. Trimming shortened V by 1 base and J by 4 bases, and 17 bases separated the two germline ends. CDR3 sequence (DNA): TGTGCCAGCAGCTTGACCGGGACTCCTCCGGGAGAGACCCAGTACTTC. This gives the protein CASSLTGTPPGETQYF.

This clonotype was picked up a small number of times. CDR3 bases: TGTGCCAGCACCCTAAACTCAGGAGCTGGCTACACCTTC. It specifies CASTLNSGAGYTF. The chain carries TRBV6-5 and TRBJ1-2; D remains ambiguous. Germline values: CDR1 MNHEY, CDR2 SVGAGI. This CDR3 is built from 13 residues. Trimming shortened V by 7 bases and J by 7 bases, and 16 bases separated the two germline ends.

The CDR3 DNA reads TGCGCCAGCAGCGCGACCGGGACTAGATCTACCCAGTACTTC. Its protein is CASSATGTRSTQYF. V gene TRBV5-1 combines with J gene TRBJ2-5; 8 bases align to TRBD2. There are 14 residues in the CDR3. CDR1 and CDR2 from the germline V gene are SGHRS and YFSETQ. Unmatched junction bases numbered 10, after V lost 4 bases and J lost 8 bases.

This clonotype has at least ten counts. The chain recombines TRBV9 with TRBJ2-7; TRBD2 matches 7 bases. This CDR3 spans 16 amino acids. Germline CDR1 is SGDLS and CDR2 is YYNGEE. V lost 4 bases to trimming and J lost 5 bases; unmatched junction nucleotides: 15. The CDR3 protein is CASSRTSRTSADEQYF. As DNA, the CDR3 is TGTGCCAGCAGCCGAACTTCTCGTACTAGCGCCGACGAGCAGTACTTC. Based on the CDR3 plus reference TRBV9 and TRBJ2-7, the full variable domain is DSGVTQTPKHLITATGQRVTLRCSPRSGDLSVYWYQQSLDQGLQFLIQYYNGEERAKGNILERFSAQQFPDLHSELNLSSLELGDSALYFCASSRTSRTSADEQYFGPGTRLTVT.

This chain connects TRBV4-1 to TRBJ1-5, with 8 bases aligning to TRBD1. CDR3 length equals 15 residues. CDR1 MGHRA and CDR2 YSYEKL come from the germline V gene. The V gene end was trimmed by 1 base and the J gene end by 4 bases; junction bases not matched to a gene: 3. In DNA, the CDR3 is TGCGCCAGCAGCCAAGGCTGGACAGGGAATCAGCCCCAGCATTTT. Translating it yields CASSQGWTGNQPQHF.

This clonotype was counted once. The CDR3 DNA follows: TGTGCCAGCAGTTTATGGGGGAGGGAAGAGACCCAGTACTTC. Translating it yields CASSLWGREETQYF. The rearrangement joins TRBV28 to TRBJ2-5, with TRBD2 identical over 7 bases. Germline V gene sequence: CDR1 MDHEN, CDR2 SYDVKM. This CDR3 has 14 amino acids. V lost 0 bases and J lost 3; bases outside the gene matches: 1.